The clone carrying this T cell receptor beta chain was recorded at least ten times. Its antigen remains unidentified. The PCR made use of 60 Vbeta and 13 Jbeta primers. The assay was immunoSEQ multiplex PCR, and TCRdb's table has in-frame clones only and misses some. Of fewer than 150,000 clones listed, approximately 77% are singletons. This sample was included in a study of cytomegalovirus exposure and HLA in healthy donors. Regarding the study as a whole: It was reported that the classifier diagnosed cytomegalovirus status with high specificity and sensitivity in both the original and validation cohorts. Researchers reported in a later analysis that a missense DCLRE1C variant was tied to TCR beta V- and J-gene trimming.

From germline, CDR1 is SGHTA and CDR2 FQGTGA. V lost 10 bases to trimming and J lost 3 bases, with 9 bases between them. There are 11 residues in the CDR3. Sequencing input: PBMCs. This TCR was recovered from a middle-aged man in good health and CMV-seropositive. The chain couples TRBV7-3 to TRBJ1-1; no definite D call. The CDR3, as DNA: TGTGCCACGGAGCCCGACACTGAAGCTTTCTTT. Its translation is CATEPDTEAFF.